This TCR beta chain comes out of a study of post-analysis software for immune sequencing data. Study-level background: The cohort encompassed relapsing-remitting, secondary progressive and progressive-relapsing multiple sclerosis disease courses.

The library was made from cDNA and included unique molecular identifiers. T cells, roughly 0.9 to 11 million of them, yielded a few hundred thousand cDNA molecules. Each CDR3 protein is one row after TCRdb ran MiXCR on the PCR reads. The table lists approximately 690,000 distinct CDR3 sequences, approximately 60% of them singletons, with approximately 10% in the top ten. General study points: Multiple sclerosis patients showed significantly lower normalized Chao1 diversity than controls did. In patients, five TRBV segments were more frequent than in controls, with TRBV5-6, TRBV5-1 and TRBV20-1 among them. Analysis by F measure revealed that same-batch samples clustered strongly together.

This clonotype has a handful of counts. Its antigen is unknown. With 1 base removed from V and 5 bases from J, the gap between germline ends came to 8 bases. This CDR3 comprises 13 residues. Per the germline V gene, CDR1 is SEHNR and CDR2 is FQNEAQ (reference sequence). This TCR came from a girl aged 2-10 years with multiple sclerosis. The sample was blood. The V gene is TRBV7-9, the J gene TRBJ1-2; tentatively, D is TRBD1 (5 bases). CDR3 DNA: TGTGCCAGCAGCTTAGGACAGCATTATGGCTACACCTTC. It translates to CASSLGQHYGYTF.